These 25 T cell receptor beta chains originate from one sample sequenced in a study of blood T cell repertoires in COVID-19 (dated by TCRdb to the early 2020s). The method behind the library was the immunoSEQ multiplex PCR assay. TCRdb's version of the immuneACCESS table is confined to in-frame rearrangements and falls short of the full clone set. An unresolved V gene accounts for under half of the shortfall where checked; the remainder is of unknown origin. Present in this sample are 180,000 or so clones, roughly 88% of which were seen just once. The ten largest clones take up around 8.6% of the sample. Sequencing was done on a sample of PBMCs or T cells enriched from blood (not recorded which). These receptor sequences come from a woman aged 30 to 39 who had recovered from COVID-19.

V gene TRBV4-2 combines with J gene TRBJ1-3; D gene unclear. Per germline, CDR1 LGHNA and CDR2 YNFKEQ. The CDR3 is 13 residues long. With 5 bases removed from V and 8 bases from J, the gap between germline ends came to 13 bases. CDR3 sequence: CASSAAGRDTIYF. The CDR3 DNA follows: TGTGCCAGCAGCGCCGCGGGGAGGGACACCATATATTTT.

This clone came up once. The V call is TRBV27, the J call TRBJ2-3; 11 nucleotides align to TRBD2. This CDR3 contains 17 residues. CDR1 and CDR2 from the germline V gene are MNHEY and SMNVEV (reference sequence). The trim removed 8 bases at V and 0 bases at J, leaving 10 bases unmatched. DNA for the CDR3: TGTGCCAGCGGTACGGGGACTAGCGGTTATAGCACAGATACGCAGTATTTT. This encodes CASGTGTSGYSTDTQYF.

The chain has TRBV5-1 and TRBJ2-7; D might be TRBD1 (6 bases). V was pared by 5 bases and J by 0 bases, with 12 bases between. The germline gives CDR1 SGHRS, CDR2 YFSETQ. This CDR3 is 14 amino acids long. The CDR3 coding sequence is TGCGCCAGCAGTGAGGCAGGGGCCTCCTACGAGCAGTACTTC. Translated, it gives CASSEAGASYEQYF.

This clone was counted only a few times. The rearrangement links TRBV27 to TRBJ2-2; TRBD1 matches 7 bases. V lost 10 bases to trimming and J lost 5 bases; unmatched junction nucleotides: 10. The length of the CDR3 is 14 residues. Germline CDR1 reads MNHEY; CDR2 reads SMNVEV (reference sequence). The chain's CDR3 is CAIAATGLTGELFF. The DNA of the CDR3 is TGTGCCATAGCAGCGACAGGGCTTACCGGGGAGCTGTTTTTT.

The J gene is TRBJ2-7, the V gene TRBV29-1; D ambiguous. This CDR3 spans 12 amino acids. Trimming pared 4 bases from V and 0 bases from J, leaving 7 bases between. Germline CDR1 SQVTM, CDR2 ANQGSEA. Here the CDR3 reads CSVGQDSYEQYF. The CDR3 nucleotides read TGCAGCGTTGGCCAGGACTCCTACGAGCAGTACTTC.

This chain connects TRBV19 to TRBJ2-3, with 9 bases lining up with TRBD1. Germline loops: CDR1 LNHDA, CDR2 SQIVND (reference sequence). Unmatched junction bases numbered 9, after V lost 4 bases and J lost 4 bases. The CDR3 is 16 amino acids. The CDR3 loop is CASSTTPGQGSDTQYF. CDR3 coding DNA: TGTGCCAGTAGTACTACCCCGGGACAGGGTTCAGATACGCAGTATTTT. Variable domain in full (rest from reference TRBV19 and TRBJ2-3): DGGITQSPKYLFRKEGQNVTLSCEQNLNHDAMYWYRQDPGQGLRLIYYSQIVNDFQKGDIAEGYSVSREKKESFPLTVTSAQKNPTAFYLCASSTTPGQGSDTQYFGPGTRLTVL.

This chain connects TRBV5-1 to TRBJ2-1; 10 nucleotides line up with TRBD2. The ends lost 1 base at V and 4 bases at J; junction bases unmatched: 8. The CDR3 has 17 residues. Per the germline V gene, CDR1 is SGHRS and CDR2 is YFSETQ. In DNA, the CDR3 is TGCGCCAGCAGCTTGTCGGCTAGCGGGAGTATATACAATGAGCAGTTCTTC. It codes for CASSLSASGSIYNEQFF. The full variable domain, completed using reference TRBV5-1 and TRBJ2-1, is KAGVTQTPRYLIKTRGQQVTLSCSPISGHRSVSWYQQTPGQGLQFLFEYFSETQRNKGNFPGRFSGRQFSNSRSEMNVSTLELGDSALYLCASSLSASGSIYNEQFFGPGTRLTVL.

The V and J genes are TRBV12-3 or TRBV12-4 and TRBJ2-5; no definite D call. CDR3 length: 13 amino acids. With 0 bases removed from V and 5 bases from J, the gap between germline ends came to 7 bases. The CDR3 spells CASSLAGWETQYF. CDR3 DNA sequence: TGTGCCAGCAGTTTAGCCGGGTGGGAGACCCAGTACTTC.

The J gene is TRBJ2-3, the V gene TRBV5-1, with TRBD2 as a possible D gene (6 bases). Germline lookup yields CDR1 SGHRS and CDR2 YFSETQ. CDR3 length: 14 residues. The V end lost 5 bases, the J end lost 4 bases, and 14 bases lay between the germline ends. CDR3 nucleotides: TGCGCCAGCAGAAACGCGGAGGGATCAGATACGCAGTATTTT. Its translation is CASRNAEGSDTQYF.

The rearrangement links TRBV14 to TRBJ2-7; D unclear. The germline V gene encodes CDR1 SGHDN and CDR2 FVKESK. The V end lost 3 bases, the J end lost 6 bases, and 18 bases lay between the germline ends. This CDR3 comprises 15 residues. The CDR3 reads CASSHKANRVVEQYF. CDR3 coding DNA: TGTGCCAGCAGCCACAAGGCTAACCGGGTGGTCGAGCAGTACTTC.

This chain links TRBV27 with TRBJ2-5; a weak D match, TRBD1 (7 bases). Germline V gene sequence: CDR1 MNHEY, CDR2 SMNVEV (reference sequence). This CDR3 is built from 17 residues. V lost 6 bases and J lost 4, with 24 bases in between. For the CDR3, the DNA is TGTGCCAGCAGGCCCTTTCCTTCGCCAGGGGGAGGAGAGACCCAGTACTTC. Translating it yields CASRPFPSPGGGETQYF.

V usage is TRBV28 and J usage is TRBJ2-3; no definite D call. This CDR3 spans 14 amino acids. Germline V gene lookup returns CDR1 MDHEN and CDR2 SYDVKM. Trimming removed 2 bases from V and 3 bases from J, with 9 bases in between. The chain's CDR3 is CASSLSSGTDTQYF. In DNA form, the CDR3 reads TGTGCCAGCAGTTTAAGCTCGGGTACAGATACGCAGTATTTT.

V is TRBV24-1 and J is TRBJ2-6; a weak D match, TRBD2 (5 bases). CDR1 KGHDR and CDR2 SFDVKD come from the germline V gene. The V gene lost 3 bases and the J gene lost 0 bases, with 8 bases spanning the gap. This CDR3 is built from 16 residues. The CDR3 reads CATSDPRDSGANVLTF. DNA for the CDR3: TGTGCCACCAGTGATCCACGGGACTCTGGGGCCAACGTCCTGACTTTC.

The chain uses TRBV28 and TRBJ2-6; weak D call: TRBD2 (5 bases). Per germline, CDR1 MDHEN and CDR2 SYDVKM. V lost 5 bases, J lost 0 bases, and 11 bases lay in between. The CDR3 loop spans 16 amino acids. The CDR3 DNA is TGTGCCAGCAGTCTAGCACAGATCTCTGGGGCCAACGTCCTGACTTTC. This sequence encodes CASSLAQISGANVLTF.

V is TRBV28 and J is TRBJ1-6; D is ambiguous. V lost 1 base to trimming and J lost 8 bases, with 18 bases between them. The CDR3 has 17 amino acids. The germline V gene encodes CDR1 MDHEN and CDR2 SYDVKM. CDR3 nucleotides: TGTGCCAGCAGTTTATCTAGAGTCGGCAGCCTTTATTCACCCCTCCACTTT. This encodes CASSLSRVGSLYSPLHF. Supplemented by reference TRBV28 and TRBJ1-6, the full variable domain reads DVKVTQSSRYLVKRTGEKVFLECVQDMDHENMFWYRQDPGLGLRLIYFSYDVKMKEKGDIPEGYSVSREKKERFSLILESASTNQTSMYLCASSLSRVGSLYSPLHFGNGTRLTVT.

The CDR3 loop is CASSLLWDRNYEQYF. The DNA for the CDR3 is TGTGCCAGCAGCTTGCTTTGGGACAGGAACTACGAGCAGTACTTC. This rearrangement joins TRBV7-9 to TRBJ2-7; 8 positions match TRBD1. V shed 3 bases and J 3 bases; nucleotides not matched to a gene: 7. From germline, CDR1 is SEHNR and CDR2 FQNEAQ (reference sequence). The CDR3 runs 15 residues. Complete variable domain (other parts from reference TRBV7-9 and TRBJ2-7): DTGVSQNPRHKITKRGQNVTFRCDPISEHNRLYWYRQTLGQGPEFLTYFQNEAQLEKSRLLSDRFSAERPKGSFSTLEIQRTEQGDSAMYLCASSLLWDRNYEQYFGPGTRLTVT.

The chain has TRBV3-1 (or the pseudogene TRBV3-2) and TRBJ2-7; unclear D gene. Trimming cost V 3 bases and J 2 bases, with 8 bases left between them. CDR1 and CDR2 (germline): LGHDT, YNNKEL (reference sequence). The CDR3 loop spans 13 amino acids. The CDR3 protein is CASSQRSTYEQYF. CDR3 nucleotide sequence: TGTGCCAGCAGCCAGCGGAGTACCTACGAGCAGTACTTC.

This CDR3 reads CAISPDSSTEAFF. The CDR3 DNA reads TGTGCCATCAGTCCCGACAGCAGCACTGAAGCTTTCTTT. The chain couples TRBV10-3 to TRBJ1-1, with TRBD1 as a possible D gene (5 bases). Trimming shortened V by 5 bases and J by 4 bases, and 11 bases separated the two germline ends. The CDR3 covers 13 residues. Germline V gene data show CDR1 as ENHRY and CDR2 as SYGVKD.

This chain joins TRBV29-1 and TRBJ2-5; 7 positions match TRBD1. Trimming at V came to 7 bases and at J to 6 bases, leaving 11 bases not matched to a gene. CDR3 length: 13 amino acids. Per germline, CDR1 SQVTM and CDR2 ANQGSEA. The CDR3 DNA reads TGCAGCGGGAAAAAAACAGGGGCCCAGACCCAGTACTTC. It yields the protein CSGKKTGAQTQYF.

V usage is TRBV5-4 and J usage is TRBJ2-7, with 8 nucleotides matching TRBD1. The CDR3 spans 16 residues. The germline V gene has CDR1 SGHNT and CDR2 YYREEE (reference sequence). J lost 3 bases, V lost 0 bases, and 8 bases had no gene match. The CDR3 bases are TGTGCCAGCAGCTTGGACGGGACAGGAGACTTCTACGAGCAGTACTTC. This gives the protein CASSLDGTGDFYEQYF.

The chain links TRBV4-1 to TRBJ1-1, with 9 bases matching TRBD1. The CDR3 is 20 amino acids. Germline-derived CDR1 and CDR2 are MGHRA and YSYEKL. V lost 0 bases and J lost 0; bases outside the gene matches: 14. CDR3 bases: TGCGCCAGCAGCCAAGACCCGGGACAGGGAATCTTGTCCATGAACACTGAAGCTTTCTTT. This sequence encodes CASSQDPGQGILSMNTEAFF.

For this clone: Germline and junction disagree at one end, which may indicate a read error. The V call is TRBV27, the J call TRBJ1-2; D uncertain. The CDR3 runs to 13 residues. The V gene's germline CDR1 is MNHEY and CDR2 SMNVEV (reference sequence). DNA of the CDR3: TGTGCCAGCAGTATATCGAGGGACTATGGCTACACCTTC. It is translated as CASSISRDYGYTF.

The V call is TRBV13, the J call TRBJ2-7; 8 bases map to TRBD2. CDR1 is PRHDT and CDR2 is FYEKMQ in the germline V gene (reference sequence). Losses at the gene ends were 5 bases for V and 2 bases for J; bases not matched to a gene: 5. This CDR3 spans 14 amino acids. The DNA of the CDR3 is TGTGCCAGCAGCCCCGCGGGGGGACCCTACGAGCAGTACTTC. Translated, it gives CASSPAGGPYEQYF. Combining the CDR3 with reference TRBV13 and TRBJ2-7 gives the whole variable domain AAGVIQSPRHLIKEKRETATLKCYPIPRHDTVYWYQQGPGQDPQFLISFYEKMQSDKGSIPDRFSAQQFSDYHSELNMSSLELGDSALYFCASSPAGGPYEQYFGPGTRLTVT.

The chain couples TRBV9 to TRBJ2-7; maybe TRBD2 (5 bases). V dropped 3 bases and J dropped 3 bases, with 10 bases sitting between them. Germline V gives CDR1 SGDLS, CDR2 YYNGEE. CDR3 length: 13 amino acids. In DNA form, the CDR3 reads TGTGCCAGCAGCGACGGGATGAGCTACGAGCAGTACTTC. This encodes CASSDGMSYEQYF. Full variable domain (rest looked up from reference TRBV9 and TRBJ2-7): DSGVTQTPKHLITATGQRVTLRCSPRSGDLSVYWYQQSLDQGLQFLIQYYNGEERAKGNILERFSAQQFPDLHSELNLSSLELGDSALYFCASSDGMSYEQYFGPGTRLTVT.

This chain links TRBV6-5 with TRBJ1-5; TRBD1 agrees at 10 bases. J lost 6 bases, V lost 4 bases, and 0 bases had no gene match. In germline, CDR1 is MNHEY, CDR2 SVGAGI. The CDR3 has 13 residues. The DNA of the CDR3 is TGTGCCAGCAGTTGGGACAGGGGTCAGCCCCAGCATTTT. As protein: CASSWDRGQPQHF.